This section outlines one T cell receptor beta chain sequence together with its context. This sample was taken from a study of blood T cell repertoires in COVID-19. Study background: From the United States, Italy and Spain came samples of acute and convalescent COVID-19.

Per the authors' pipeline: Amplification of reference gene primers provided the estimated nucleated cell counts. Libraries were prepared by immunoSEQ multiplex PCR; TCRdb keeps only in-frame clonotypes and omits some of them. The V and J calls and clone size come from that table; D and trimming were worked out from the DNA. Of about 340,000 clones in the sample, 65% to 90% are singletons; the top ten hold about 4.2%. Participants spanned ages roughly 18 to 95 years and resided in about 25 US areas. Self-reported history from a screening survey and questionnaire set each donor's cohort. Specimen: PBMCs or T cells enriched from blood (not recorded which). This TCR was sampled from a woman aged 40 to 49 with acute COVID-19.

CDR3 residues: CASSSGTGYEQFF. The CDR3 region has the DNA TGTGCCAGCAGCTCCGGGACAGGGTATGAGCAGTTCTTC. V is TRBV3-1 (or the pseudogene TRBV3-2) and J is TRBJ2-1; 9 nucleotides align to TRBD1. This CDR3 is 13 amino acids long. The V and J ends lost 5 bases and 8 bases, in that order; junction bases with no gene match: 4. Germline values: CDR1 LGHDT, CDR2 YNNKEL (reference sequence).